Shown below are 14 T cell receptor beta chains from a single sample sequenced in a study of blood T cell repertoires in COVID-19. TCRdb's table, derived via immunoSEQ multiplex PCR, lists solely in-frame clones and lacks some. The sample shows approximately 220,000 clones, about 87% of them seen only once. The sequencing sample was made of PBMCs or T cells enriched from blood (not recorded which). These receptor sequences come from a woman aged 25 to 45 who had recovered from COVID-19.

The gene calls are TRBV7-2 and TRBJ1-3; maybe TRBD1 (6 bases). V was pared by 5 bases and J by 4 bases, with 12 bases between. CDR3 length: 14 residues. In germline, CDR1 is SGHTA, CDR2 FQGNSA. The CDR3 coding sequence is TGTGCCAGCAGCCCGCAGGGGAGAGGAAACACCATATATTTT. Translated: CASSPQGRGNTIYF.

The chain joins TRBV11-2 to TRBJ2-3, with 11 bases lining up with TRBD2. CDR1 and CDR2 (germline): SGHAT, FQNNGV. The junction had 1 base not matched to a gene; V was cut back by 1 base and J by 4 bases. The CDR3 is 15 amino acids. The CDR3 is CASSLVSGGADTQYF. In DNA form, the CDR3 reads TGTGCCAGCAGCTTAGTTAGCGGGGGGGCAGATACGCAGTATTTT.

This chain joins TRBV5-4 and TRBJ2-7, with a tentative D call TRBD1 (6 bases). Germline CDR1 is SGHNT and CDR2 is YYREEE (reference sequence). The CDR3 is made up of 16 amino acids. The V and J ends lost 0 bases and 2 bases respectively, with 15 bases between them. The DNA of the CDR3 is TGTGCCAGCAGCTTGGGTTTTTCGACAGGCGCCTACGAGCAGTACTTC. It yields the protein CASSLGFSTGAYEQYF.

This clone was counted ten times or more. The chain recombines TRBV7-2 with TRBJ2-7, with 9 bases fitting TRBD1. CDR1 SGHTA and CDR2 FQGNSA come from the germline V gene. The CDR3 consists of 16 residues. The J segment lost 3 bases and the V segment lost 4 bases, leaving 10 bases of the junction unmatched. CDR3 amino acids: CASSYLPGQGFYEQYF. Written as DNA, the CDR3 is TGTGCCAGCAGCTACCTCCCGGGACAGGGATTCTACGAGCAGTACTTC.

The V call is TRBV4-2, the J call TRBJ1-1, with D perhaps TRBD1 (5 bases). Deletions cut 3 bases from V and 4 bases from J, with 9 bases between. The CDR3 spans 13 residues. Germline CDR1 is LGHNA and CDR2 is YNFKEQ. The CDR3 DNA reads TGTGCCAGCAGCCATGGGGGAGGCACTGAAGCTTTCTTT. Translated, it gives CASSHGGGTEAFF.

This chain links TRBV9 with TRBJ2-1; a possible D gene is TRBD2 (6 bases). This CDR3 comprises 17 residues. Germline assignment: CDR1 SGDLS and CDR2 YYNGEE. Between the trimmed V and J ends, which lost 0 bases and 0 bases, there was a span of 13 bases. The CDR3 DNA is TGTGCCAGCAGCGTAGACTTGGCGGGGAGCTCCTACAATGAGCAGTTCTTC. Translated: CASSVDLAGSSYNEQFF.

The V and J genes are TRBV27 and TRBJ1-1; D possibly corresponds to TRBD1 (5 bases). V shed 5 bases and J shed 5 bases, with 33 bases lying between them. Germline-derived CDR1 and CDR2 are MNHEY and SMNVEV (reference sequence). This CDR3 has 20 residues. The CDR3 sequence: CASSPNIARGGEVTVTEAFF. The CDR3, as DNA: TGTGCCAGCAGTCCCAATATCGCCCGCGGGGGGGAAGTGACTGTTACTGAAGCTTTCTTT.

A single count supports this clone. The chain's CDR3 is CASSYRKTWWGNNTEAFF. CDR3 in DNA: TGTGCCAGCAGTTACAGAAAGACGTGGTGGGGCAACAACACTGAAGCTTTCTTT. This chain joins TRBV6-2 or TRBV6-3 and TRBJ1-1; weak D call: TRBD1 (5 bases). This CDR3 is 18 amino acids long. The germline V gene encodes CDR1 MNHEY and CDR2 SVGEGT. Between the trimmed V and J ends, which lost 2 bases and 2 bases, there was a span of 21 bases.

The chain employs TRBV5-1 and TRBJ1-1, with 7 nucleotides matching TRBD1. Germline assignment: CDR1 SGHRS and CDR2 YFSETQ. V was clipped by 3 bases and J by 8 bases; unmatched bases: 4. This CDR3 comprises 12 residues. The CDR3 nucleotides read TGCGCCAGCAGCTCACAGGGGACGGAAGCTTTCTTT. Translating gives CASSSQGTEAFF.

This rearrangement joins TRBV5-1 to TRBJ2-1, with D uncertain. The CDR3 length is 13 residues. Trimming removed 0 bases from V and 6 bases from J, with 7 bases in between. Germline V gene lookup returns CDR1 SGHRS and CDR2 YFSETQ. CDR3 residues: CASSLAIFNEQFF. CDR3 DNA sequence: TGCGCCAGCAGCTTGGCAATTTTCAATGAGCAGTTCTTC.

V and J are TRBV27 and TRBJ1-2, with D perhaps matching TRBD1 (6 bases). With 4 bases removed from V and 8 bases from J, the gap between germline ends came to 23 bases. Germline V CDR1 and CDR2: MNHEY, SMNVEV (reference sequence). The CDR3 is 16 amino acids. The CDR3 DNA is TGTGCCAGCAGTTCAATCTCAGGGGCCGCCATCCGAGGCTACACCTTC. Encoded protein: CASSSISGAAIRGYTF.

The J gene is TRBJ1-1, the V gene TRBV7-9; 10 bases align to TRBD1. CDR3 size: 14 residues. The junction had 5 bases not matched to a gene; V was cut back by 5 bases and J by 5 bases. Per germline, CDR1 SEHNR and CDR2 FQNEAQ (reference sequence). CDR3 residues: CASSPRDRGTEAFF. The CDR3, as DNA: TGTGCCAGCAGCCCTCGGGACAGGGGAACTGAAGCTTTCTTT. Combining the CDR3 with reference TRBV7-9 and TRBJ1-1 gives the whole variable domain DTGVSQNPRHKITKRGQNVTFRCDPISEHNRLYWYRQTLGQGPEFLTYFQNEAQLEKSRLLSDRFSAERPKGSFSTLEIQRTEQGDSAMYLCASSPRDRGTEAFFGQGTRLTVV.

V is TRBV29-1 and J is TRBJ1-1, with D maybe TRBD1 (6 bases). V was shortened by 4 bases and J by 3 bases, with 12 bases between the two germline ends. Germline CDR1 SQVTM, CDR2 ANQGSEA. CDR3 length equals 13 residues. For the CDR3, the DNA is TGCAGCGTTGCGTCCGGGACATACACTGAAGCTTTCTTT. The encoded protein is CSVASGTYTEAFF.

The V call is TRBV4-2, the J call TRBJ2-2, with D perhaps matching TRBD1 (5 bases). Trimming shortened V by 4 bases and J by 7 bases, and 13 bases separated the two germline ends. This CDR3 contains 14 residues. The germline V gene encodes CDR1 LGHNA and CDR2 YNFKEQ. Here the CDR3 reads CASSLKWGDGELFF. In nucleotides, the CDR3 is TGTGCCAGCAGCCTAAAATGGGGCGACGGGGAGCTGTTTTTT.